This T cell receptor beta chain was recorded in a study of identical twins. Study-wide points: Insertion counts were lower in abundant cord blood beta clonotypes, a trend that memory repertoires did not show. Twins shared beta out-of-frame sequences in excess, but this excess was weaker.

The table lists this clonotype with a few counts. Its matching antigen is unknown. The CDR3 extends over 17 amino acids. J gave up 0 bases and V 3 bases, and 5 bases lay outside the gene matches. TCRdb reprocessed the 5' RACE reads with MiXCR, giving one entry per CDR3 protein. In the table there are a few hundred thousand distinct CDR3 sequences, about 18% of which are singletons. Sample: naive T cells sorted from blood. The clonotype originates from a man aged 45-65 years in good health. The chain combines TRBV12-3 or TRBV12-4 with TRBJ2-3, with 11 positions matching TRBD1. The CDR3 here is CASSFGDRGFSTDTQYF. In DNA form, the CDR3 reads TGTGCCAGCAGTTTCGGGGACAGGGGGTTTAGCACAGATACGCAGTATTTT.